These 3 T cell receptor beta chains originate from one sample sequenced in a study of T-cell reconstitution after alpha-beta-depleted transplantation in children. A library of TCRbeta sequences, prepared with unique molecular identifiers, was generated. Via MiXCR, TCRdb re-called the PCR reads, giving one row per CDR3 protein. The sample includes 200,000 to 300,000 distinct CDR3 sequences, around 13% seen only once; the top ten take approximately 2.9%. This specimen consisted of PBMCs from the stem cell graft donor, obtained from the stem cell graft. Receptors were obtained from a human donor who donated a stem cell graft to a child with acute lymphoblastic leukemia.

This clonotype was seen repeatedly, ten times or more. The CDR3 nucleotides read TGTGCCAGCAGTTTAGTTAGTTCTAGGGCGAGCAGCACTGAAGCTTTCTTT. Translation gives CASSLVSSRASSTEAFF. This sequence joins TRBV28 and TRBJ1-1; D is undetermined. The CDR3 loop spans 17 amino acids. Germline values: CDR1 MDHEN, CDR2 SYDVKM. Trimming left V 2 bases short and J 4 bases short, with 20 bases between. Filled out from reference TRBV28 and TRBJ1-1, the complete variable domain reads DVKVTQSSRYLVKRTGEKVFLECVQDMDHENMFWYRQDPGLGLRLIYFSYDVKMKEKGDIPEGYSVSREKKERFSLILESASTNQTSMYLCASSLVSSRASSTEAFFGQGTRLTVV.

On this clonotype: This may stem from a read error, because a much larger clone lies one nucleotide away. The chain carries TRBV3-1 and TRBJ1-2, with D tentatively TRBD1 (5 bases). Germline CDR1 LGHDT, CDR2 YNNKEL (reference sequence). This CDR3 spans 13 amino acids. The CDR3 protein is CAISQGFNYGYTF. CDR3 nucleotide sequence: TGTGCCATCAGCCAGGGTTTTAACTATGGCTACACCTTC.

This clonotype was detected many times. CDR3 DNA: TGTGCCAGCAGCTTAGCCCCGACTAGGTCGGGAAACACCATATATTTT. As protein: CASSLAPTRSGNTIYF. The gene calls are TRBV7-2 and TRBJ1-3, with unresolved D. CDR1 and CDR2 from the germline V gene are SGHTA and FQGNSA. The CDR3 consists of 16 residues. The V and J ends lost 0 bases and 4 bases respectively, with 13 bases between them.